This TCR beta chain comes out of a study of response to subunit inactivated influenza vaccine. In its sample, this clonotype was seen many times. TCRdb called the RT-PCR reads again in MiXCR, with one record for every CDR3 protein. In the table there are 700,000 to 900,000 distinct CDR3 sequences, 21% of which are singletons. The germline gives CDR1 KGHDR, CDR2 SFDVKD. After removal of 2 bases from V and 10 bases from J, the junction contained 8 bases not matched to a gene. This CDR3 has 17 residues. The sequencing here drew on PBMCs from blood, taken roughly 5 days after vaccination. The V call is TRBV24-1, the J call TRBJ2-1, with 15 bases that match TRBD2. This clonotype originated in a man aged 45 to 65 who received an inactivated influenza vaccine. The CDR3 region is CATSDSRTSGRGQEQFF. The CDR3 DNA follows: TGTGCCACCAGTGATTCCCGGACTAGCGGGAGGGGACAGGAGCAGTTCTTC.